This T cell receptor beta chain comes out of a study of blood T cell repertoires in COVID-19. In the original processing: Amplification of reference gene primers provided the estimated nucleated cell counts. The repertoire was sequenced with immunoSEQ multiplex PCR; TCRdb's copy has only in-frame clones and lacks some. V and J calls and clone size follow that table, whereas D and trimming were derived from the DNA. The repertoire consists of about 300,000 clones, with 86% occurring once and the leading ten covering 2.6%. J lost 7 bases, V lost 7 bases, and 10 bases had no gene match. The CDR3 runs 14 residues. The germline CDR1 and CDR2 sequences are GTSNPN and SVGIG (reference sequence). Participant-given clinical history determined each cohort assignment.

The chain employs TRBV30 and TRBJ2-2, with TRBD2 identical over 9 bases. The origin of this receptor is a woman aged 18-29 years who had recovered from COVID-19. Sample: PBMCs or T cells enriched from blood (not recorded which). This chain's CDR3 is CAFSGGHRNGELFF. The CDR3 nucleotides read TGTGCCTTCAGCGGGGGGCATAGGAACGGGGAGCTGTTTTTT.